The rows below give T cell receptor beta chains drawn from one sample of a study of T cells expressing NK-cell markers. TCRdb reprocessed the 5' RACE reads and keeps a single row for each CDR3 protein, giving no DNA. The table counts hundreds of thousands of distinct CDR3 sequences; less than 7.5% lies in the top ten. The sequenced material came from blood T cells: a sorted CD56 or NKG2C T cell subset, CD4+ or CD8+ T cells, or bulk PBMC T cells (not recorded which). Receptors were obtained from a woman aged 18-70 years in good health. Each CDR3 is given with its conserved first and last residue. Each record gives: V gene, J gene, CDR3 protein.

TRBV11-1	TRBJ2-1	CASSTRTEGIWSYNEQFF
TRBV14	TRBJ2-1	CASSQDRGVAGEQFF
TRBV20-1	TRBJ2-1	CSATTSGGRDEQFF
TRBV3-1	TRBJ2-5	CASTQRAPLQETQYF
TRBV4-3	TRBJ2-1	CASSQDAVPYNEQFF
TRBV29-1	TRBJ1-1	CSGQGAGTEAFF
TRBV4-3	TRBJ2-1	CASSQDPGGYNEQFF
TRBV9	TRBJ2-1	CASTLVDSYNEQFF
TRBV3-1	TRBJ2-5	CASSQVRGLETQYF
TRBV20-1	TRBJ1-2	CSARGGNYGYTF
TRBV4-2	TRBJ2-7	CASSQGVVGGYEQYF
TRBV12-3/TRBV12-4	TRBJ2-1	CASSSIGESSYNEQFF
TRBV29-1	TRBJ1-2	CSALVATNYGYTF
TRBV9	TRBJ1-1	CASSRSQGDTEAFF